The 18 T cell receptor beta chains presented below share a single source sample, sequenced in a study of T cells in Graves' hyperthyroidism and ophthalmopathy (dated by TCRdb to 2018 to 2020). The method was multiplex PCR. The sequencing machine was an Illumina HiSeq 2000. TCR beta CDR3 regions were amplified from RNA transcripts. The TCR CDR3 was subjected to a first round of RT-PCR using the HTBI primer set and the Qiagen OneStep RT-PCR kit. The public reads were reanalyzed by TCRdb: fastp trimming at Q25, MiXCR alignment, in-frame beta chains only. Merged by CDR3 protein, the rows form single entries marked with the most common genes and DNA. The sample includes fewer than 650,000 distinct CDR3 sequences, with 14% observed a single time. About 7% of the sample goes to the ten largest clones. Source material: blood. These receptors all come from a young woman with Graves' ophthalmopathy.

This clonotype was recorded many times. V usage is TRBV11-2 and J usage is TRBJ2-1, with TRBD2 matching 14 bases. This CDR3 region has 18 residues. J was trimmed by 2 bases and V by 5 bases; bases with no gene match: 8. Looked up from germline, CDR1 is SGHAT and CDR2 is FQNNGV. In DNA, the CDR3 is TGTGCCAGCAGCACTGGGACTAGCGGGGGACGGACCTACAATGAGCAGTTCTTC. Translating it yields CASSTGTSGGRTYNEQFF. Supplemented by reference TRBV11-2 and TRBJ2-1, the full variable domain reads EAGVAQSPRYKIIEKRQSVAFWCNPISGHATLYWYQQILGQGPKLLIQFQNNGVVDDSQLPKDRFSAERLKGVDSTLKIQPAKLEDSAVYLCASSTGTSGGRTYNEQFFGPGTRLTVL.

This clonotype was observed at least ten times. This chain joins TRBV6-1 and TRBJ2-7; 13 bases fit TRBD2. This CDR3 spans 18 amino acids. After removal of 6 bases from V and 1 base from J, the junction contained 12 bases not matched to a gene. Germline V gives CDR1 MNHNS, CDR2 SASEGT. As DNA, the CDR3 is TGTGCCAGCAGGACACTAAGGACTAGCGGGAGTTTTTCCTACGAGCAGTACTTC. Its protein is CASRTLRTSGSFSYEQYF.

This clonotype showed up just a few times. V gene TRBV6-4 combines with J gene TRBJ1-2; 9 positions match TRBD1. This CDR3 spans 14 amino acids. The germline CDR1 and CDR2 sequences are MRHNA and SNTAGT. Trimming took 2 bases from V and 3 from J; bases not matched to a gene: 1. The CDR3 DNA reads TGTGCCAGCAGTGACGGGGACAGGGACTATGGCTACACCTTC. This encodes CASSDGDRDYGYTF.

At least ten counts were recorded for this clonotype. The rearrangement uses TRBV27 and TRBJ1-2; D gene ambiguous. Between the trimmed V and J ends, which lost 7 bases and 6 bases, there was a span of 24 bases. CDR3 size: 16 residues. Germline CDR1 MNHEY, CDR2 SMNVEV (reference sequence). In DNA, the CDR3 is TGTGCCAGCACTTCTGCTACAAGGCTGCAGCGAGATGGCTACACCTTC. This gives the protein CASTSATRLQRDGYTF.

On this clonotype itself: This may be a read error, as it is one base from a much larger clone. The V call is TRBV12-3 or TRBV12-4, the J call TRBJ1-3; 9 nucleotides agree with TRBD1. The CDR3 spans 14 residues. The V segment lost 11 bases and the J segment 3 bases; nucleotides outside the gene matches: 8. CDR3 region: CAGTWGQGGNTIYF. For the CDR3, the DNA is TGTGCCGGCACCTGGGGACAGGGTGGAAACACCATATATTTT.

At least ten counts were recorded for this clonotype. The rearrangement joins TRBV7-3 to TRBJ2-7; 8 bases match TRBD1. The V gene's germline CDR1 is SGHTA and CDR2 FQGTGA. The CDR3 is made up of 15 amino acids. Trimming at V came to 4 bases and at J to 0 bases, leaving 5 bases not matched to a gene. As DNA, the CDR3 is TGTGCCAGCAGCTCTGGACAGGGCCCCTCCTACGAGCAGTACTTC. Its protein product is CASSSGQGPSYEQYF.

This clonotype was detected ten times or more. The chain joins TRBV24-1 to TRBJ2-5; D ambiguous. CDR1 and CDR2 from the germline V gene are KGHDR and SFDVKD. Trimming took off 3 bases at V and 5 bases at J, with 9 bases between the two ends. This CDR3 has 13 residues. DNA for the CDR3: TGTGCCACCAGTGATGGGATCGGGGAGACCCAGTACTTC. Its protein is CATSDGIGETQYF.

This clonotype has a count of ten or more. V usage is TRBV3-1 and J usage is TRBJ2-7; D unresolved. There are 12 residues in the CDR3. Trimming stripped 3 bases from V and 0 bases from J, with 3 bases between. In germline, CDR1 is LGHDT, CDR2 YNNKEL (reference sequence). The CDR3 here is CASSHASYEQYF. The CDR3 DNA is TGTGCCAGCAGCCATGCCTCCTACGAGCAGTACTTC.

The chain uses TRBV4-3 and TRBJ1-1; TRBD1 might be the D (6 bases). V lost 1 base, J lost 8 bases, and 11 bases lay in between. This CDR3 comprises 13 residues. Germline CDR1 reads LGHNA; CDR2 reads YSLEER. The CDR3 coding sequence is TGCGCCAGCAGCCAAGGTCAGGGGAGGGAAGCTTTCTTT. It codes for CASSQGQGREAFF.

This clonotype was seen at least ten times. The V gene is TRBV7-2, the J gene TRBJ2-1, with no clear D. The CDR3 sequence is 15 residues long. Germline V gene sequence: CDR1 SGHTA, CDR2 FQGNSA. V was clipped by 5 bases and J by 10 bases, with 21 bases between them. The CDR3 loop reads CASSQATGREAEQFF. In DNA, the CDR3 is TGTGCCAGCAGCCAGGCCACCGGGCGAGAAGCCGAGCAGTTCTTC.

The V call is TRBV6-2 or TRBV6-3, the J call TRBJ2-3, with TRBD2 identical over 9 bases. The CDR3 is 19 amino acids. V shed 0 bases and J 2 bases; nucleotides not matched to a gene: 12. Germline-derived CDR1 and CDR2 are MNHEY and SVGEGT. Here the CDR3 reads CASSYSSSGRTEVTDTQYF. As DNA, the CDR3 is TGTGCCAGCAGTTACTCGTCCAGCGGGAGGACCGAGGTCACAGATACGCAGTATTTT.

In this sample, this clonotype turned up many times. This chain uses TRBV6-5 with TRBJ2-5; 13 bases map to TRBD2. This CDR3 comprises 19 residues. Germline CDR1 is MNHEY and CDR2 is SVGAGI. V dropped 0 bases and J dropped 3; count of bases not matched to a gene: 10. The DNA for the CDR3 is TGTGCCAGCAGTTACTCTCCCTTAACAGGACTAGCGGGAGAAGAGACCCAGTACTTC. Amino acids: CASSYSPLTGLAGEETQYF.

CDR3: CASSFQAWNMNTEAFF. For the CDR3, the DNA is TGTGCCAGCAGCTTTCAAGCGTGGAACATGAACACTGAAGCTTTCTTT. The chain couples TRBV13 to TRBJ1-1, with unresolved D. CDR3 length equals 16 residues. V shed 3 bases and J shed 0 bases, with 14 bases lying between them. CDR1 is PRHDT, CDR2 FYEKMQ, per germline (reference sequence).

Regarding this clonotype: Possible read error: a much larger clone is one base away. The V and J genes are TRBV24-1 and TRBJ2-5, with D perhaps matching TRBD1 or TRBD2 (6 bases each). CDR1 and CDR2 from the germline V gene are KGHDR and SFDVKD. Trimming left V 0 bases short and J 6 bases short, with 16 bases between. The CDR3 length is 16 residues. DNA for the CDR3: TGTGCCACCAGTGATTTGGTTTTTGGGGGGCAAAAGACCCAGTACTTC. This codes for CATSDLVFGGQKTQYF.

This clonotype was picked up many times. V and J are TRBV28 and TRBJ2-4, with TRBD2 identical over 7 bases. The CDR3 is made up of 19 amino acids. V lost 6 bases, J lost 0 bases, and 17 bases stayed unmatched. Per germline, CDR1 MDHEN and CDR2 SYDVKM. The CDR3 nucleotides read TGTGCCAGCAGCATCGACCGGTGGGGGGGGACCTTAGCCAAAAACATTCAGTACTTC. This gives the protein CASSIDRWGGTLAKNIQYF.

This chain joins TRBV12-3 or TRBV12-4 and TRBJ2-2, with D possibly being TRBD1 (6 bases). The length of the CDR3 is 15 residues. Trimming stripped 8 bases from V and 1 base from J, with 14 bases between. The CDR3 is CASSAGTQNTGELFF. The CDR3 nucleotides are TGTGCCAGCTCCGCCGGGACACAGAACACCGGGGAGCTGTTTTTT.

The chain couples TRBV27 to TRBJ2-3, with 11 bases aligning to TRBD2. The length of the CDR3 is 15 residues. From germline, CDR1 is MNHEY and CDR2 SMNVEV (reference sequence). J lost 4 bases, V lost 6 bases, and 6 bases had no gene match. This CDR3 is CASRELAGDADTQYF. For the CDR3, the DNA is TGTGCCAGCAGGGAACTAGCGGGAGATGCAGATACGCAGTATTTT.

This clonotype was counted at least ten times. The J gene is TRBJ2-7, the V gene TRBV6-1, with TRBD2 matching 16 bases. Germline V lookup: CDR1 MNHNS, CDR2 SASEGT. There are 18 residues in the CDR3. Unmatched junction bases numbered 14, after V lost 8 bases and J lost 4 bases. CDR3 region: CASGGQGTSGRALYEQYF. The CDR3 bases are TGTGCCAGCGGGGGACAGGGGACTAGCGGGAGGGCCTTATACGAGCAGTACTTC.